A single sample is the source of the 10 T cell receptor beta chains below, sequenced in a study of blood T cells in healthy people across ages. Alongside a J-beta primer mix, a sample-barcoded 5' primer served in a second PCR lasting about 6 to 11 cycles. TCRdb used MiXCR to reprocess the 5' RACE reads, holding one entry per CDR3 protein. The table shows about 780,000 distinct CDR3 sequences, with around 62% occurring only once. The sequencing sample was made of blood. Receptor source: a man younger than 40 in good health.

In its sample, this clonotype was seen a few times. The chain has TRBV10-3 and TRBJ1-1; possibly TRBD1 for D (5 bases). The germline V gene encodes CDR1 ENHRY and CDR2 SYGVKD. CDR3 size: 14 residues. The germline V and J ends were trimmed by 6 bases and 0 bases, with 11 bases remaining between them. CDR3 region: CAIRWDLMNTEAFF. CDR3 DNA: TGTGCCATCAGGTGGGACCTAATGAACACTGAAGCTTTCTTT.

V gene TRBV7-9 combines with J gene TRBJ2-1; TRBD1 matches 7 bases. V was pared by 4 bases and J by 3 bases, with 18 bases of the junction left unmatched. Germline assignment: CDR1 SEHNR and CDR2 FQNEAQ (reference sequence). The length of the CDR3 is 19 residues. The CDR3 loop reads CASSSTTGSKWVGYNEQFF. The CDR3 DNA reads TGTGCCAGCAGCTCGACGACAGGGAGCAAATGGGTCGGCTACAATGAGCAGTTCTTC.

This clonotype was detected once. The V gene is TRBV6-2 or TRBV6-3, the J gene TRBJ2-5; a weak D match, TRBD1 (5 bases). V lost 7 bases and J lost 4, with 16 bases in between. The CDR3 length is 14 residues. The germline V gene has CDR1 MNHEY and CDR2 SVGEGT. The CDR3: CASTGSLRGETQYF. In DNA form, the CDR3 reads TGTGCCAGCACCGGCAGCCTTAGGGGAGAGACCCAGTACTTC.

The rearrangement joins TRBV9 to TRBJ2-1; D not resolved. The germline V gene encodes CDR1 SGDLS and CDR2 YYNGEE. V lost 0 bases, J lost 9 bases, and 10 bases lay in between. This CDR3 region has 13 residues. This chain's CDR3 is CASSVVSLGEQFF. For the CDR3, the DNA is TGTGCCAGCAGCGTAGTCAGTCTGGGTGAGCAGTTCTTC. The variable domain in full, with the rest retrieved from reference TRBV9 and TRBJ2-1, is DSGVTQTPKHLITATGQRVTLRCSPRSGDLSVYWYQQSLDQGLQFLIQYYNGEERAKGNILERFSAQQFPDLHSELNLSSLELGDSALYFCASSVVSLGEQFFGPGTRLTVL.

The CDR3 sequence: CASSFGGQPGGYTF. The CDR3 coding sequence is TGTGCCAGCAGTTTCGGTGGTCAGCCCGGGGGCTACACCTTC. This rearrangement joins TRBV28 to TRBJ1-2; D is unclear. In germline, CDR1 is MDHEN, CDR2 SYDVKM. V was cut by 3 bases and J by 8 bases, with 16 bases left in between. This CDR3 spans 14 amino acids.

The chain uses TRBV5-5 and TRBJ2-3; tentative D call: TRBD1 (6 bases). Germline V lookup: CDR1 SGHKS, CDR2 YYEKEE (reference sequence). The CDR3 is 16 amino acids. The V end was cut by 4 bases, the J end by 0 bases, with 15 bases between. The CDR3 DNA is TGTGCCAGCAGCGTAGCGACAGGAACTAGCACAGATACGCAGTATTTT. Its translation: CASSVATGTSTDTQYF.

V and J are TRBV10-3 and TRBJ2-1; D remains ambiguous. Trimming stripped 0 bases from V and 10 bases from J, with 4 bases between. CDR3 length: 11 amino acids. Germline loops: CDR1 ENHRY, CDR2 SYGVKD. The CDR3 DNA sequence: TGTGCCATCAGTGAGTCCCAGGAGCAGTTCTTC. It translates to CAISESQEQFF.

The rearrangement links TRBV5-1 to TRBJ2-5; a possible D gene is TRBD1 (6 bases). Germline-derived CDR1 and CDR2 are SGHRS and YFSETQ. This CDR3 comprises 16 residues. Trimming removed 4 bases at V and 9 bases at J, with 25 bases between. The CDR3 sequence: CASSGGQPYRRMAQYF. CDR3 nucleotides: TGCGCCAGCAGCGGAGGACAGCCTTACCGCCGAATGGCCCAGTACTTC. Variable domain in full (rest from reference TRBV5-1 and TRBJ2-5): KAGVTQTPRYLIKTRGQQVTLSCSPISGHRSVSWYQQTPGQGLQFLFEYFSETQRNKGNFPGRFSGRQFSNSRSEMNVSTLELGDSALYLCASSGGQPYRRMAQYFGPGTRLLVL.

V and J are TRBV7-6 and TRBJ2-4; D is ambiguous. Matching the DNA end better, TRBJ2-7 makes the J call doubtful. The CDR3 length is 13 residues. In germline, CDR1 is SGHVS, CDR2 FNYEAQ. The CDR3 DNA reads as TGTGCCAGCAGCTTAACCTCCCGGTACGAGCAGTACTTC. As protein: CASSLTSRYEQYF.

The chain links TRBV29-1 to TRBJ2-1, with D possibly being TRBD2 (6 bases). CDR1 SQVTM and CDR2 ANQGSEA come from the germline V gene. Trimming took 1 base from V and 6 from J, leaving 13 bases between them. CDR3 size: 14 residues. The CDR3 DNA reads as TGCAGCGTTGAAGCTGGCGGGGTCGGCAATGAGCAGTTCTTC. Protein sequence: CSVEAGGVGNEQFF.